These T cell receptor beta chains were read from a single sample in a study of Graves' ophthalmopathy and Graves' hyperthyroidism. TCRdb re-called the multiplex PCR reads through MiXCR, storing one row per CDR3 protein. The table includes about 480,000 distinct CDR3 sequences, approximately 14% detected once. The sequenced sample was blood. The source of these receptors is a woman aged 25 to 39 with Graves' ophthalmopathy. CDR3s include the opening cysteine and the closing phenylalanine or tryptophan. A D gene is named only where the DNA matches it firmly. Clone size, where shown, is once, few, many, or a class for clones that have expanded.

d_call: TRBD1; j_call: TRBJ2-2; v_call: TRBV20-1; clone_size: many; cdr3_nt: TGCAGTGCTAGAGGCACCAGGGGGTTTGCGAACACCGGGGAGCTGGTTTTT; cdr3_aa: CSARGTRGFANTGELVF
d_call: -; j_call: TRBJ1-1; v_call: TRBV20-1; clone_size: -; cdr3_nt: TGCAGTGCTAGGGGGGTGGAAGGTAGGAACACTGAAGCTTTCTTT; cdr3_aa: CSARGVEGRNTEAFF
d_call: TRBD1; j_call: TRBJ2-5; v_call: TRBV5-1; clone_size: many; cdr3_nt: TGCGCCAGCAGCCGAGGGACAGTGACCCAAGAGACCCAGTACTTC; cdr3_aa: CASSRGTVTQETQYF
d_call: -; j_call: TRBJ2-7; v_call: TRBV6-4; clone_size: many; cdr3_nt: TGTGCCAGCAGGGACAGGGCGATGTTACTAGCGGGTGCGAGCTCCTACGAGCAGTACTTC; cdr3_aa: CASRDRAMLLAGASSYEQYF
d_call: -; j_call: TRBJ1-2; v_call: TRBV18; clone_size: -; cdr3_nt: TGTGCCAGCTCACCAACCTCAGGGTCATATCGTTCCTATGGCTACACCTTC; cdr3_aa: CASSPTSGSYRSYGYTF
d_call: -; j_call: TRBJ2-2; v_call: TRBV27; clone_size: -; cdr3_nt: TGTGCCAGCAGTGACCCCACCAGGGTCCGGACCGGGGAGCTGTTTTTT; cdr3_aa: CASSDPTRVRTGELFF
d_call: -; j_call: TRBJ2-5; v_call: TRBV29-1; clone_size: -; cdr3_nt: TGCAGCGTTGAAGATCCCGGACAGCTCAGTCAAGAGACCCAGTACTTC; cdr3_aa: CSVEDPGQLSQETQYF
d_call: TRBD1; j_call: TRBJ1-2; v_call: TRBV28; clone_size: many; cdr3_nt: TGTGCCAGCAGTTACCGGGACAGGAGGAACTATGGCTACACCTTC; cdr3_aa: CASSYRDRRNYGYTF
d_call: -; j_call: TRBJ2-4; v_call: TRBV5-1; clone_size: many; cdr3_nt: TGCGCCAGCAGCTTGGGGGGGGCCTCCAAAAACATTCAGTACTTC; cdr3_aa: CASSLGGASKNIQYF
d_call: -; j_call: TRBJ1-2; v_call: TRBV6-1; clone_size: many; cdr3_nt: TGTGCCAGCAGTGACAGGGTAGAAGGCTACACCTTC; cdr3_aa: CASSDRVEGYTF
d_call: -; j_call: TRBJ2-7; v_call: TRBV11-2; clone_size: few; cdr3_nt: TGTGCCAGCAGCTTAGAGCGGCATTCCTACGAGCAGTACTTC; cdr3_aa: CASSLERHSYEQYF
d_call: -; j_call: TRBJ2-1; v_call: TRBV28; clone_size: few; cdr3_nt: TGTGCCAGCAGTCCCCCTGGCTCCTACAATGAGCAGTTCTTC; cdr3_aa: CASSPPGSYNEQFF
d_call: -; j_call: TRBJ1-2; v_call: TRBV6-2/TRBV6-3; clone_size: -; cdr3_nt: TGTGCCAGCAACGAGCCGTGGGGTGGCTACACCTTC; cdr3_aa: CASNEPWGGYTF